These T cell receptor beta chains were read from a single sample in a study of CD8+ T cells in alopecia areata. The table came from immunoSEQ multiplex PCR; TCRdb's copy has only in-frame clones and leaves some out. This table holds some 160,000 clones, around three fifths found once. The material sequenced was CD4+ T cells sorted from blood, taken at week 4, from a patient treated with tofacitinib. These receptors all stem from a human donor with alopecia areata. Each CDR3 is given with its conserved first and last residue. D genes are given only for firm matches. Size is stated for part of the rows, as once, few or many counts, or as a class when the clone is expanded.

D gene	V gene	J gene	clone size	CDR3 protein	CDR3 DNA
-	TRBV11-2	TRBJ1-4	few	CASCSSFGEKLFF	TGTGCCAGTTGTTCAAGTTTCGGTGAAAAACTGTTTTTT
-	TRBV29-1	TRBJ2-1	-	CSVERGNEQFF	TGCAGCGTTGAGAGGGGCAATGAGCAGTTCTTC
TRBD1	TRBV30	TRBJ1-4	-	CAWGQGEGEKLFF	TGTGCCTGGGGACAGGGTGAAGGTGAAAAACTGTTTTTT
TRBD1	TRBV11-2	TRBJ1-2	-	CASSIDPAGTGDYGYTF	TGTGCCAGCAGCATTGACCCCGCCGGGACAGGGGACTATGGCTACACCTTC
-	TRBV29-1	TRBJ1-1	-	CSAAEGGGTEAFF	TGCAGCGCTGCTGAAGGGGGAGGGACTGAAGCTTTCTTT
-	TRBV11-2	TRBJ1-2	-	CASSFTQGHRGYTF	TGTGCCAGCAGCTTTACCCAGGGTCACCGGGGCTACACCTTC
-	TRBV7-8	TRBJ2-3	few	CASSPGHTQYF	TGTGCCAGCAGCCCCGGACATACGCAGTATTTT
TRBD1	TRBV4-1	TRBJ2-6	-	CASSRPGQGKPGANVLTF	TGCGCCAGCAGTCGCCCGGGACAGGGGAAACCTGGGGCCAACGTCCTGACTTTC
-	TRBV7-6	TRBJ1-5	-	CASSQTMDTSGPQHF	TGTGCCAGCAGCCAGACAATGGATACGTCCGGGCCCCAGCATTTT
-	TRBV5-1	TRBJ1-6	-	CASSRAEDSPLHF	TGCGCCAGCAGTAGGGCAGAGGATTCACCCCTCCACTTT
-	TRBV7-9	TRBJ2-5	-	CASSSGPPSGTQYF	TGTGCCAGCAGCTCCGGGCCTCCATCCGGGACCCAGTACTTC
TRBD2	TRBV9	TRBJ2-7	-	CASSVEVTSGEQYF	TGTGCCAGCAGCGTAGAGGTAACTAGCGGGGAGCAGTACTTC
TRBD1	TRBV29-1	TRBJ1-1	-	CSVATGLGTEAFF	TGCAGCGTTGCGACAGGGCTGGGCACTGAAGCTTTCTTT
TRBD1	TRBV30	TRBJ1-2	-	CAWSGTGASNYGYTF	TGTGCCTGGTCCGGGACAGGGGCTTCTAACTATGGCTACACCTTC
-	TRBV29-1	TRBJ1-2	-	CSATGVGGYTF	TGCAGCGCCACGGGAGTAGGTGGCTACACCTTC
TRBD1	TRBV6-5	TRBJ2-7	-	CASRRDSLYEQYF	TGTGCCAGCAGGAGGGACAGCCTATACGAGCAGTACTTC
TRBD1	TRBV2	TRBJ2-2	once	CASSEEQGARYTGELFF	TGTGCCAGCAGTGAGGAACAGGGGGCGCGGTACACCGGGGAGCTGTTTTTT
-	TRBV5-1	TRBJ2-5	-	CASSSAGQETQYF	TGCGCCAGCAGCTCCGCGGGGCAAGAGACCCAGTACTTC
-	TRBV30	TRBJ1-4	once	CAWRGGNEKLFF	TGTGCCTGGAGAGGGGGGAATGAAAAACTGTTTTTT
-	TRBV7-2	TRBJ1-6	-	CASSAFNSPLHF	TGTGCCAGCAGCGCCTTTAATTCACCCCTCCACTTT
-	TRBV5-6	TRBJ1-1	-	CASSLGGVYTEAFF	TGTGCCAGCAGCTTGGGAGGGGTGTACACTGAAGCTTTCTTT
TRBD1	TRBV29-1	TRBJ2-7	-	CSVDTGQGLSYEQYF	TGCAGCGTTGATACAGGACAGGGGCTATCCTACGAGCAGTACTTC
-	TRBV2	TRBJ2-1	-	CASSDLRGVEQFF	TGTGCCAGCAGTGATCTCCGAGGGGTTGAGCAGTTCTTC
-	TRBV4-1	TRBJ2-5	-	CASSQAPPETQYF	TGCGCCAGCAGCCAAGCTCCTCCAGAGACCCAGTACTTC
-	TRBV10-3	TRBJ2-1	few	CAISSGGLKFF	TGTGCCATCAGTTCCGGGGGTCTCAAGTTCTTC
-	TRBV20-1	TRBJ1-1	-	CSARGAFF	TGCAGTGCTAGGGGAGCTTTCTTT
-	TRBV9	TRBJ1-5	-	CASSVQGGQPQHF	TGTGCCAGCAGCGTACAGGGTGGGCAGCCCCAGCATTTT
-	TRBV30	TRBJ1-3	-	CAWRQTPLGGNTIYF	TGTGCCTGGAGACAAACCCCCTTAGGGGGAAACACCATATATTTT
-	TRBV30	TRBJ2-3	-	CAWNQGDTQYF	TGTGCCTGGAACCAGGGAGATACGCAGTATTTT
-	TRBV7-6	TRBJ1-1	-	CASSLSPPGSFMNTEAFF	TGTGCCAGCAGCTTAAGTCCCCCCGGGTCGTTCATGAACACTGAAGCTTTCTTT
-	TRBV18	TRBJ2-1	-	CASSPPSGTEQFF	TGTGCCAGCTCACCACCATCCGGAACTGAGCAGTTCTTC
TRBD1	TRBV12-5	TRBJ2-7	-	CASGRDRVYEQYF	TGTGCTAGTGGTAGAGACAGGGTCTACGAGCAGTACTTC
-	TRBV6-6	TRBJ1-5	few	CASSFNQGRNQPQHF	TGTGCCAGCAGTTTCAACCAGGGGCGCAATCAGCCCCAGCATTTT
-	TRBV27	TRBJ2-7	-	CASSRREHSYEQYF	TGTGCCAGCAGCCGGCGGGAACACAGCTACGAGCAGTACTTC
-	TRBV30	TRBJ2-1	few	CAWSGHSYNEQFF	TGTGCCTGGAGTGGACACTCCTACAATGAGCAGTTCTTC
TRBD2	TRBV6-5	TRBJ2-7	-	CASSYLRGADEQYF	TGTGCCAGCAGTTATCTGCGGGGGGCCGACGAGCAGTACTTC
TRBD2	TRBV5-6	TRBJ2-7	-	CASSLGLAMDEQYF	TGTGCCAGCAGCTTGGGACTAGCGATGGACGAGCAGTACTTC
TRBD1	TRBV15	TRBJ1-2	-	CATSNRGAGGYTF	TGTGCCACCAGTAACAGGGGCGCGGGCGGCTACACCTTC
-	TRBV30	TRBJ1-1	few	CAWTPGRRNTEAFF	TGTGCCTGGACCCCTGGACGGAGGAACACTGAAGCTTTCTTT
-	TRBV4-3	TRBJ1-6	-	CASSQEPAKGSSYNSPLHF	TGCGCCAGCAGCCAAGAGCCCGCCAAGGGGAGCTCCTATAATTCACCCCTCCACTTT
-	TRBV29-1	TRBJ2-5	-	CSVVTYQETQYF	TGCAGCGTTGTGACGTACCAAGAGACCCAGTACTTC
TRBD2	TRBV29-1	TRBJ2-1	-	CSGVAGSTYNEQFF	TGCAGCGGCGTAGCGGGCTCAACCTACAATGAGCAGTTCTTC
-	TRBV5-1	TRBJ1-3	-	CASSLESSGNTIYF	TGCGCCAGCAGCTTGGAGAGCTCTGGAAACACCATATATTTT
-	TRBV10-3	TRBJ1-2	-	CAIRGPSYGYTF	TGTGCCATCAGAGGACCTTCCTATGGCTACACCTTC
-	TRBV13	TRBJ2-5	-	CASSVRGGETQYF	TGTGCCAGCAGCGTCAGGGGAGGAGAGACCCAGTACTTC
-	TRBV5-1	TRBJ1-2	-	CASSVTGPGYTF	TGCGCCAGCAGCGTGACAGGTCCAGGCTACACCTTC
TRBD1	TRBV29-1	TRBJ2-1	-	CSVPRTGTVEQFF	TGCAGCGTCCCACGGACAGGGACTGTTGAGCAGTTCTTC
-	TRBV7-9	TRBJ1-6	once	CASSLDLSNSPLHF	TGTGCCAGCAGCTTAGACTTAAGCAATTCACCCCTCCACTTT
-	TRBV30	TRBJ2-2	-	CAYLRGAGELFF	TGTGCCTACCTTAGGGGGGCTGGAGAGCTGTTTTTT
TRBD1	TRBV29-1	TRBJ1-5	-	CSARTGTQPQHF	TGCAGCGCCCGGACAGGGACTCAGCCCCAGCATTTT
-	TRBV29-1	TRBJ2-5	-	CSVGFDAYQETQYF	TGCAGCGTTGGGTTCGACGCGTACCAAGAGACCCAGTACTTC
TRBD1	TRBV30	TRBJ2-4	-	CAWSVQGISIQYF	TGTGCCTGGAGTGTACAGGGGATCAGCATTCAGTACTTC
-	TRBV6-6	TRBJ2-5	-	CASSYRVEETQYF	TGTGCCAGCAGTTATAGGGTTGAAGAGACCCAGTACTTC
-	TRBV2	TRBJ1-5	-	CASSAEGGQPQHF	TGTGCCAGCAGCGCGGAGGGCGGTCAGCCCCAGCATTTT
-	TRBV30	TRBJ1-2	-	CAWSVAWGNGYTF	TGTGCCTGGAGTGTCGCTTGGGGGAATGGCTACACCTTC
TRBD1	TRBV29-1	TRBJ2-5	-	CSVGDREQTQYF	TGCAGCGTGGGAGACAGGGAGCAGACCCAGTACTTC
TRBD2	TRBV5-1	TRBJ2-5	-	CASSRGTSGEETQYF	TGCGCCAGCAGCCGGGGGACTAGCGGAGAAGAGACCCAGTACTTC
-	TRBV5-1	TRBJ2-1	once	CASSLGLSSYNEQFF	TGCGCCAGCAGCTTGGGACTATCTTCCTACAATGAGCAGTTCTTC